The next 24 T cell receptor beta chains were all read from a single sample in a study of CD8+CD57+ T cells in acquired aplastic anemia. An expansion of CD8+CD57+ cells by flow cytometry had been shown in patients chosen for sequencing. TCR beta VDJ and CDR3 profiles were obtained from a genomic DNA template. Via MiXCR, TCRdb re-called the reads, giving one row per CDR3 protein. There are just over 450,000 distinct CDR3 sequences in the sample; about a third occur only once, and 0.75% to 0.95% lies in the top ten. What was sequenced was sorted CD4+, CD8+, or CD8+CD57+ T cells (not recorded which) from PBMCs. The receptors were gathered from a human donor with aplastic anemia.

The chain joins TRBV30 to TRBJ2-1; D is unclear. Deletions cut 2 bases from V and 0 bases from J, with 14 bases between. Germline CDR1 reads GTSNPN; CDR2 reads SVGIG (reference sequence). There are 16 residues in the CDR3. CDR3 in amino acids: CAWSYGIVSSYNEQFF. The CDR3 coding sequence is TGTGCCTGGAGTTACGGTATTGTAAGCTCCTACAATGAGCAGTTCTTC. The full variable domain, in which reference TRBV30 and TRBJ2-1 provide the parts outside the CDR3, is SQTIHQWPATLVQPVGSPLSLECTVEGTSNPNLYWYRQAAGRGLQLLFYSVGIGQISSEVPQNLSASRPQDRQFILSSKKLLLSDSGFYLCAWSYGIVSSYNEQFFGPGTRLTVL.

For this clonotype: This sequence may be a read error, since a much larger clone differs from it by one base. The chain joins TRBV9 to TRBJ1-5; D is undetermined. Germline CDR1 and CDR2: SGDLS and YYNGEE. The CDR3 loop spans 13 amino acids. V was shortened by 0 bases and J by 1 base, with 2 bases between the two germline ends. The CDR3: CASSVESNQPQHF. The CDR3 DNA reads TGTGCCAGCAGCGTAGAAAGCAATCAGCCCCAGCATTTT.

This clonotype has ten or more counts. The V gene is TRBV2, the J gene TRBJ2-1; unclear D gene. The germline V and J ends were trimmed by 8 bases and 0 bases, with 8 bases remaining between them. Germline V lookup: CDR1 SNHLY, CDR2 FYNNEI. This CDR3 is built from 13 residues. CDR3 sequence (DNA): TGTGCCAGCTTGGCGAGCTCCTACAATGAGCAGTTCTTC. Residues: CASLASSYNEQFF.

The J gene is TRBJ1-5, the V gene TRBV20-1, with D perhaps matching TRBD1 (6 bases). Germline V gene sequence: CDR1 DFQATT, CDR2 SNEGSKA (reference sequence). This CDR3 comprises 16 residues. In DNA, the CDR3 is TGCAGCGCTGTCAGACAGGACGGGAGGGTTAATCAGCCCCAGCATTTT. It yields the protein CSAVRQDGRVNQPQHF.

This clonotype was seen more than once but under ten times. Being one base from a much bigger clone, this may be a read error. The V gene is TRBV9, the J gene TRBJ1-2; the D is unclear. Per the germline V gene, CDR1 is SGDLS and CDR2 is YYNGEE. V lost 2 bases to trimming and J lost 6 bases, with 14 bases between them. CDR3 length equals 14 residues. CDR3 DNA: TGTGCCAGCAGCGTGGTAACAGCCAGCCATGGCTACACCTTC. Translation gives CASSVVTASHGYTF.

This clonotype has a count of ten or more. CDR3 bases: TGTGCCAGCGGGCAGGGGGCCGGAAACACCATATATTTT. Its protein product is CASGQGAGNTIYF. This chain links TRBV7-6 with TRBJ1-3; the match to TRBD1 covers 8 bases. This CDR3 spans 13 amino acids. Trimming took 8 bases from V and 4 from J; bases not matched to a gene: 4. Germline V gene lookup returns CDR1 SGHVS and CDR2 FNYEAQ.

The chain uses TRBV10-1 and TRBJ2-7; D is undetermined. The CDR3 has 9 residues. V was cut by 2 bases and J by 12 bases, with 5 bases left in between. Germline V lookup: CDR1 WNHNN, CDR2 SYGVQD (reference sequence). Written as DNA, the CDR3 is TGCGCCAGCAGTGAGGGGCGGTACTTC. It specifies CASSEGRYF.

The chain joins TRBV10-3 to TRBJ1-2; no reliable D call. Trimming took 10 bases from V and 4 from J, leaving 16 bases between them. Germline lookup yields CDR1 ENHRY and CDR2 SYGVKD. This CDR3 comprises 13 residues. CDR3 sequence reads: CASTNTGGYGYTF. CDR3 bases: TGTGCCAGCACCAACACTGGTGGCTATGGCTACACCTTC.

The chain has TRBV18 and TRBJ1-6; a possible D gene is TRBD1 (5 bases). The CDR3 consists of 14 residues. Germline CDR1 KGHSH, CDR2 LQKENI. V was cut by 2 bases and J by 10 bases, with 12 bases left in between. The CDR3 DNA sequence: TGTGCCAGCTCACCAATCAGGGAGCGCTCACCCCTCCACTTT. It codes for CASSPIRERSPLHF.

The chain links TRBV6-2 or TRBV6-3 to TRBJ2-7; the match to TRBD1 covers 7 bases. V lost 2 bases to trimming and J lost 0 bases; unmatched junction nucleotides: 10. Germline lookup yields CDR1 MNHEY and CDR2 SVGEGT. This CDR3 is 17 amino acids long. The CDR3 DNA follows: TGTGCCAGCAGTTACGGTGGCTTACAGGGGACCTCCTACGAGCAGTACTTC. Its protein is CASSYGGLQGTSYEQYF.

The chain carries TRBV14 and TRBJ2-2; D perhaps matches TRBD1 (5 bases). This CDR3 is 16 amino acids long. Trimming removed 6 bases at V and 7 bases at J, with 21 bases between. CDR1 is SGHDN, CDR2 FVKESK, per germline. As DNA, the CDR3 is TGTGCCAGCAGTCGCAGCGCCGTAGGGGTTTTCGGGGAGCTGTTTTTT. It translates to CASSRSAVGVFGELFF.

This clonotype was seen only a few times. The V and J genes are TRBV4-3 and TRBJ1-2; no definite D call. Trimming took off 0 bases at V and 3 bases at J, with 11 bases between the two ends. CDR1 is LGHNA, CDR2 YSLEER, per germline. There are 15 residues in the CDR3. The CDR3 bases are TGCGCCAGCAGCCAAGAAAGAGGCGGGGACTATGGCTACACCTTC. Its translation is CASSQERGGDYGYTF.

This clonotype was detected many times. The rearrangement uses TRBV11-1 and TRBJ1-6, with TRBD1 matching 7 bases. Germline loops: CDR1 SGHAT, CDR2 FQDESV (reference sequence). V lost 3 bases and J lost 7; bases outside the gene matches: 9. This CDR3 contains 16 residues. For the CDR3, the DNA is TGTGCCAGCAGCTTCGTGAGGGGGCCGGCCAATTCACCCCTCCACTTT. Its translation: CASSFVRGPANSPLHF. Full variable domain (outside the CDR3, taken from reference TRBV11-1 and TRBJ1-6): EAEVAQSPRYKITEKSQAVAFWCDPISGHATLYWYRQILGQGPELLVQFQDESVVDDSQLPKDRFSAERLKGVDSTLKIQPAELGDSAMYLCASSFVRGPANSPLHFGNGTRLTVT.

Many counts were recorded for this clonotype. V usage is TRBV9 and J usage is TRBJ2-7; 7 bases line up with TRBD1. The CDR3 totals 15 residues. Germline CDR1 is SGDLS and CDR2 is YYNGEE. Trimming took 3 bases from V and 4 from J; bases not matched to a gene: 10. CDR3 nucleotide sequence: TGTGCCAGCAGCGCCTCTGGACAGGTCGCTTACGAGCAGTACTTC. Its protein product is CASSASGQVAYEQYF.

This clonotype was seen only a few times. This sequence joins TRBV2 and TRBJ2-1; the match to TRBD1 covers 8 bases. This CDR3 contains 15 residues. Germline loops: CDR1 SNHLY, CDR2 FYNNEI. V shed 6 bases, J shed 3 bases, and the junction held 7 bases outside the gene matches. The CDR3 bases are TGTGCCAGCAGAAAGACAGGGGAGGACTACAATGAGCAGTTCTTC. Translated: CASRKTGEDYNEQFF.

This clonotype has a count of ten or more. This chain uses TRBV10-1 with TRBJ2-7; D is unresolved. V was pared by 6 bases and J by 2 bases, with 11 bases between. The CDR3 contains 13 residues. Germline V gene lookup returns CDR1 WNHNN and CDR2 SYGVQD (reference sequence). CDR3 residues: CASSKGPPYEQYF. The CDR3 bases are TGCGCCAGCAGCAAAGGCCCCCCCTACGAGCAGTACTTC.

Only a few counts were recorded for this clonotype. CDR3: CASSLVPGPDTQYF. DNA for the CDR3: TGTGCCAGCAGCTTAGTCCCCGGACCCGATACGCAGTATTTT. The rearrangement links TRBV11-3 to TRBJ2-3, with D uncertain. Trimming cost V 1 base and J 6 bases, with 11 bases left between them. Germline CDR1 reads SGHNT; CDR2 reads YENEEA. The CDR3 extends over 14 amino acids.

This clonotype has a count of ten or more. The chain is built from TRBV19 and TRBJ1-2; D gene unclear. The V end lost 0 bases, the J end lost 2 bases, and 10 bases lay between the germline ends. Germline CDR1 reads LNHDA; CDR2 reads SQIVND (reference sequence). The CDR3 totals 15 residues. CDR3 in DNA: TGTGCCAGTAGTATAGAATCGGCCGTCAACTATGGCTACACCTTC. This translates into CASSIESAVNYGYTF.

This rearrangement joins TRBV4-2 to TRBJ2-7; no clear D gene. The CDR3 sequence is 18 residues long. Germline V gene sequence: CDR1 LGHNA, CDR2 YNFKEQ. Trimming removed 3 bases at V and 2 bases at J, with 23 bases between. The CDR3 sequence: CASSQDKLTRFSPYEQYF. CDR3 nucleotide sequence: TGTGCCAGCAGCCAGGATAAACTTACAAGATTCTCGCCCTACGAGCAGTACTTC.

This clonotype showed up just a few times. The chain carries TRBV20-1 and TRBJ2-2; tentatively, D is TRBD1 or TRBD2 (5 bases each). The CDR3 has 14 residues. Germline CDR1 is DFQATT and CDR2 is SNEGSKA (reference sequence). Trimming stripped 0 bases from V and 6 bases from J, with 11 bases between. In nucleotides, the CDR3 is TGCAGTGCTAGAGATATGGGGGATGCCGGGGAGCTGTTTTTT. It yields the protein CSARDMGDAGELFF.

The J gene is TRBJ2-7, the V gene TRBV7-8; TRBD2 matches 8 bases. V was pared by 5 bases and J by 0 bases, with 6 bases of the junction left unmatched. The CDR3 runs 15 residues. Germline V gene lookup returns CDR1 SGHVS and CDR2 FQNEAQ. For the CDR3, the DNA is TGTGCCAGCAGCCCCCGGGAGGGGAGCTCCTACGAGCAGTACTTC. Its translation is CASSPREGSSYEQYF.

The chain uses TRBV2 and TRBJ2-5; 9 nucleotides align to TRBD1. In germline, CDR1 is SNHLY, CDR2 FYNNEI. The CDR3 totals 14 residues. V was clipped by 9 bases and J by 9 bases; unmatched bases: 14. CDR3: CASTGGFGNQPQYF. The CDR3 nucleotides read TGTGCCAGTACAGGGGGCTTTGGCAATCAGCCCCAGTACTTC.

This clonotype has more than one count but fewer than ten. The rearrangement links TRBV29-1 to TRBJ1-1, with TRBD1 identical over 8 bases. Losses at the gene ends were 7 bases for V and 4 bases for J; bases not matched to a gene: 5. The germline V gene has CDR1 SQVTM and CDR2 ANQGSEA. The CDR3 totals 12 residues. The CDR3 reads CSARQGFTEAFF. The CDR3, as DNA: TGCAGCGCAAGACAGGGGTTCACTGAAGCTTTCTTT.

The chain combines TRBV7-6 with TRBJ1-2; D ambiguous. The germline V and J ends were trimmed by 5 bases and 4 bases, with 14 bases remaining between them. CDR3 length: 14 amino acids. In germline, CDR1 is SGHVS, CDR2 FNYEAQ. The CDR3 here is CASSPHEGGYGYTF. The CDR3 coding sequence is TGTGCCAGCAGCCCTCACGAGGGTGGCTATGGCTACACCTTC.